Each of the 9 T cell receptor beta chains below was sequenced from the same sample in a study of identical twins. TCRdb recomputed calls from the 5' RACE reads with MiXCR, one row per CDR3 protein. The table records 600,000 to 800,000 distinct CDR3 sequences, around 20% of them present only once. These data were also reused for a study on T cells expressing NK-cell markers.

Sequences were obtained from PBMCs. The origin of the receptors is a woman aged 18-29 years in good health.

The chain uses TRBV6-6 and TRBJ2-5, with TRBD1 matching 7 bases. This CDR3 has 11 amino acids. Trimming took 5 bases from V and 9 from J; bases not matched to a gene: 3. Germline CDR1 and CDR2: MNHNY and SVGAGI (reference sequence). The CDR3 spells CASSDRDPQYF. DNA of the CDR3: TGTGCCAGCAGTGACAGGGATCCCCAGTACTTC.

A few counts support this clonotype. The CDR3 nucleotides are TGTGCCAGCAGCTTCCTAGGGGGAACTAACTATGGCTACACCTTC. Its translation: CASSFLGGTNYGYTF. The chain is built from TRBV7-3 and TRBJ1-2; D is possibly TRBD1 (6 bases). CDR3 length: 15 amino acids. The germline V gene encodes CDR1 SGHTA and CDR2 FQGTGA. V gave up 3 bases and J gave up 0 bases, with 11 bases separating them.

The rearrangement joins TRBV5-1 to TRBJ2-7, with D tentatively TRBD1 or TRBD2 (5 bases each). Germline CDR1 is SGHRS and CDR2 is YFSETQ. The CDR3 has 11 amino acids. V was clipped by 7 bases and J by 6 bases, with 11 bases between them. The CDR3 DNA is TGCGCCAGCCTGGGGGACCGCGAGCAGTACTTC. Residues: CASLGDREQYF. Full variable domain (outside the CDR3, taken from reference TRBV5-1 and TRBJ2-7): KAGVTQTPRYLIKTRGQQVTLSCSPISGHRSVSWYQQTPGQGLQFLFEYFSETQRNKGNFPGRFSGRQFSNSRSEMNVSTLELGDSALYLCASLGDREQYFGPGTRLTVT.

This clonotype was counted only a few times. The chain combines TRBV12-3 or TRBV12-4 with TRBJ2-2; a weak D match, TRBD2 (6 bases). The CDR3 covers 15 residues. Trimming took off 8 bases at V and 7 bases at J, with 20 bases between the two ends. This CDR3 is CASRPGTSPIGELFF. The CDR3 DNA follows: TGTGCCAGCCGCCCCGGGACTTCCCCCATCGGGGAGCTGTTTTTT.

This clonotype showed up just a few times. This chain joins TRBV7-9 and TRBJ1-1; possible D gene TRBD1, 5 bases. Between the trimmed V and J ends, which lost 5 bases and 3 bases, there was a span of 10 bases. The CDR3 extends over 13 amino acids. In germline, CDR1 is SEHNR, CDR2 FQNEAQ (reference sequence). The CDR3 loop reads CASSGRGDTEAFF. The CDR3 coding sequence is TGTGCCAGCAGCGGTCGAGGGGACACTGAAGCTTTCTTT.

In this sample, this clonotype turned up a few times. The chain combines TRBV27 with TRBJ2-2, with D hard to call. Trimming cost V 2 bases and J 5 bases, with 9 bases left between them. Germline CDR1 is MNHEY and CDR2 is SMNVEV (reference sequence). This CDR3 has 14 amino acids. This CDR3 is CASSLIPPTGELFF. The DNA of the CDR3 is TGTGCCAGCAGTTTAATCCCTCCGACCGGGGAGCTGTTTTTT.

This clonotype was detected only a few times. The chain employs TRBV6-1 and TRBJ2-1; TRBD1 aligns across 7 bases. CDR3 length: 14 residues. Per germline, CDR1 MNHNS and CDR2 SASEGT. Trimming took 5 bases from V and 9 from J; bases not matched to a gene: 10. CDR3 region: CASSLMRQGLEQFF. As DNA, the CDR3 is TGTGCCAGCAGTCTGATGAGACAGGGCCTTGAGCAGTTCTTC.

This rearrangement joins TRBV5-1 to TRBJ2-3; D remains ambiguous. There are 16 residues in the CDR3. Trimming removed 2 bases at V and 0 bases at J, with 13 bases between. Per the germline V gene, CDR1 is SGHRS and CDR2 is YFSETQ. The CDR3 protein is CASSFVASASTDTQYF. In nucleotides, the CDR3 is TGCGCCAGCAGCTTCGTGGCATCCGCTAGCACAGATACGCAGTATTTT.

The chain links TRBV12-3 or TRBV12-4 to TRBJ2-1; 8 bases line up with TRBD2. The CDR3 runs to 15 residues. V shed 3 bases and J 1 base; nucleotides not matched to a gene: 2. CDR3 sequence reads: CASSFGGRSYNEQFF. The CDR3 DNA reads TGTGCCAGCAGTTTCGGCGGGAGGTCCTACAATGAGCAGTTCTTC.